What follows are 24 T cell receptor beta chains derived from one specimen sequenced in a study of T cells in Graves' hyperthyroidism and ophthalmopathy. Amplified TCR beta CDR3 regions derived from RNA transcripts. HTBI primers were the set used in a first-round RT-PCR of the TCR CDR3. TCRdb re-called the multiplex PCR reads with MiXCR, one entry per CDR3 protein. The profile shows about 640,000 distinct CDR3 sequences, less than 25% of them singletons. The sequenced material came from blood. Receptors originate from a man aged 30 to 39 with Graves' ophthalmopathy.

The chain joins TRBV5-1 to TRBJ2-2; D uncertain. Trimming took off 4 bases at V and 0 bases at J, with 13 bases between the two ends. This CDR3 has 16 amino acids. Per the germline V gene, CDR1 is SGHRS and CDR2 is YFSETQ. CDR3 DNA sequence: TGCGCCAGCAGCCCCTACACATCCGCGAACACCGGGGAGCTGTTTTTT. The encoded protein is CASSPYTSANTGELFF.

The CDR3 spells CASSPQGGVGANVLTF. The CDR3 DNA follows: TGTGCCAGCAGCCCCCAGGGAGGGGTTGGGGCCAACGTCCTGACTTTC. The J gene is TRBJ2-6, the V gene TRBV7-8; 7 nucleotides agree with TRBD2. The CDR3 consists of 16 residues. Trimming removed 5 bases from V and 3 bases from J; junction bases left unmatched: 7. CDR1 and CDR2 from the germline V gene are SGHVS and FQNEAQ. Filled out from reference TRBV7-8 and TRBJ2-6, the complete variable domain reads GAGVSQSPRYKVAKRGQDVALRCDPISGHVSLFWYQQALGQGPEFLTYFQNEAQLDKSGLPSDRFFAERPEGSVSTLKIQRTQQEDSAVYLCASSPQGGVGANVLTFGAGSRLTVL.

This clonotype appeared a few times. This rearrangement joins TRBV4-1 to TRBJ2-7; D is unclear. The CDR3 contains 14 residues. The V end lost 0 bases, the J end lost 1 base, and 7 bases lay between the germline ends. CDR1 is MGHRA, CDR2 YSYEKL, per germline. The CDR3: CASSQEPGSYEQYF. The DNA of the CDR3 is TGCGCCAGCAGCCAAGAGCCGGGTTCCTACGAGCAGTACTTC.

This clonotype was seen ten or more times. The V and J genes are TRBV30 and TRBJ1-5, with no clear D. Trimming removed 2 bases at V and 2 bases at J, with 10 bases between. This CDR3 is 14 amino acids long. Germline values: CDR1 GTSNPN, CDR2 SVGIG (reference sequence). CDR3 region: CAWSPGFGNQPQHF. As DNA, the CDR3 is TGTGCCTGGAGTCCAGGATTCGGCAATCAGCCCCAGCATTTT.

The chain has TRBV11-3 and TRBJ2-1; D gene ambiguous. The ends were cut back, 0 bases at V and 9 bases at J, with 12 bases in the middle. The germline V gene has CDR1 SGHNT and CDR2 YENEEA. This CDR3 has 14 amino acids. CDR3 region: CASSLDQLRGEQFF. Written as DNA, the CDR3 is TGTGCCAGCAGCTTAGATCAATTGCGAGGTGAGCAGTTCTTC.

This clonotype was counted ten times or more. The chain is built from TRBV30 and TRBJ2-7, with D uncertain. This CDR3 is built from 14 residues. Germline V CDR1 and CDR2: GTSNPN, SVGIG (reference sequence). V dropped 7 bases and J dropped 2 bases, with 18 bases sitting between them. In DNA, the CDR3 is TGTGCCTTCAAGGAACCCGACCTACCCTACGAGCAGTACTTC. It translates to CAFKEPDLPYEQYF.

This clonotype was counted once. The gene calls are TRBV6-1 and TRBJ2-4; D unresolved. Germline values: CDR1 MNHNS, CDR2 SASEGT. The CDR3 loop spans 16 amino acids. V lost 6 bases and J lost 0, with 15 bases in between. DNA for the CDR3: TGTGCCAGCAGCTTCCGCGGTCGACTAGCCAAAAACATTCAGTACTTC. The encoded protein is CASSFRGRLAKNIQYF.

This clonotype was counted at least ten times. This sequence joins TRBV11-2 and TRBJ2-5, with unresolved D. Trimming cost V 5 bases and J 5 bases, with 15 bases left between them. Germline loops: CDR1 SGHAT, CDR2 FQNNGV. This CDR3 comprises 14 residues. The CDR3 here is CASSPGYGWETQYF. The CDR3 DNA follows: TGTGCCAGCAGCCCCGGATACGGGTGGGAGACCCAGTACTTC.

This clonotype was counted a few times. The genes are TRBV7-2 and TRBJ1-5, with 8 bases lining up with TRBD1. V was pared by 4 bases and J by 4 bases, with 3 bases of the junction left unmatched. This CDR3 has 14 amino acids. Germline-derived CDR1 and CDR2 are SGHTA and FQGNSA. In DNA form, the CDR3 reads TGTGCCAGCAGCTCAAACAGGGGGAATCAGCCCCAGCATTTT. Protein sequence: CASSSNRGNQPQHF.

This clonotype was picked up a small number of times. The rearrangement uses TRBV7-8 and TRBJ2-3, with 8 bases identical to TRBD2. Germline V gives CDR1 SGHVS, CDR2 FQNEAQ. The CDR3 is made up of 15 amino acids. Losses at the gene ends were 7 bases for V and 0 bases for J; bases not matched to a gene: 6. The CDR3, as DNA: TGTGCCAGCACACTAGCGGAGTATAGCACAGATACGCAGTATTTT. This gives the protein CASTLAEYSTDTQYF.

This clonotype was recorded many times. The CDR3 region has the DNA TGCGCCAGCAGCTTGGCCCTGCCAGGGGTATCGAATGAGCAGTTCTTC. Translating gives CASSLALPGVSNEQFF. The rearrangement uses TRBV5-1 and TRBJ2-1, with a tentative D call TRBD1 (6 bases). The V gene lost 0 bases and the J gene lost 7 bases, with 17 bases spanning the gap. There are 16 residues in the CDR3. Germline V gives CDR1 SGHRS, CDR2 YFSETQ.

In its sample, this clonotype was seen a few times. This chain joins TRBV3-1 and TRBJ1-1; 8 bases agree with TRBD1. The germline V gene has CDR1 LGHDT and CDR2 YNNKEL (reference sequence). The CDR3 runs 12 residues. V shed 5 bases, J shed 10 bases, and the junction held 6 bases outside the gene matches. The CDR3 loop is CASSSGQGVAFF. For the CDR3, the DNA is TGTGCCAGCAGCTCCGGACAGGGAGTAGCTTTCTTT.

This clonotype showed up just a few times. V usage is TRBV27 and J usage is TRBJ2-1; D is unresolved. Trimming took 3 bases from V and 0 from J, leaving 9 bases between them. The CDR3 runs to 15 residues. Germline lookup yields CDR1 MNHEY and CDR2 SMNVEV (reference sequence). Here the CDR3 DNA reads TGTGCCAGCAGTTTGGACCTCCCCTCCTACAATGAGCAGTTCTTC. It specifies CASSLDLPSYNEQFF.

Here the CDR3 reads CSGGDSPYEQYF. DNA for the CDR3: TGCAGCGGGGGGGACAGCCCTTACGAGCAGTACTTC. The chain joins TRBV29-1 to TRBJ2-7, with D perhaps TRBD1 (7 bases). Germline V gene data show CDR1 as SQVTM and CDR2 as ANQGSEA. The V end was cut by 7 bases, the J end by 4 bases, with 14 bases between. The CDR3 runs to 12 residues.

The rearrangement joins TRBV4-1 to TRBJ2-7, with 7 bases identical to TRBD1. V was pared by 0 bases and J by 3 bases, with 8 bases of the junction left unmatched. This CDR3 region has 16 residues. Germline CDR1 reads MGHRA; CDR2 reads YSYEKL. The CDR3 here is CASSQDFTGDFYEQYF. CDR3 nucleotide sequence: TGCGCCAGCAGCCAAGATTTTACAGGGGATTTCTACGAGCAGTACTTC.

Many counts were recorded for this clonotype. The rearrangement uses TRBV12-3 or TRBV12-4 and TRBJ1-5; tentatively, D is TRBD1 (6 bases). Trimming left V 0 bases short and J 4 bases short, with 7 bases between. This CDR3 contains 14 residues. In DNA, the CDR3 is TGTGCCAGCAGTTTAGCTACAGGGAATCAGCCCCAGCATTTT. Its translation: CASSLATGNQPQHF.

The chain uses TRBV7-3 and TRBJ2-7; weak D call: TRBD1 (5 bases). In germline, CDR1 is SGHTA, CDR2 FQGTGA. CDR3 length equals 13 residues. The ends were cut back, 0 bases at V and 5 bases at J, with 8 bases in the middle. In nucleotides, the CDR3 is TGTGCCAGCAGCTTAACAGGGGCGGACGAGCAGTACTTC. The encoded protein is CASSLTGADEQYF.

This clonotype appeared many times. The V call is TRBV5-1, the J call TRBJ1-2, with D maybe TRBD1 (5 bases). The V end lost 2 bases, the J end lost 6 bases, and 11 bases lay between the germline ends. CDR3 length: 13 residues. The germline V gene encodes CDR1 SGHRS and CDR2 YFSETQ. CDR3 nucleotide sequence: TGCGCCAGCAGCTTACCAGGGTCCAATGGCTACACCTTC. As protein: CASSLPGSNGYTF.

The table lists this clonotype with many counts. The chain is built from TRBV3-1 and TRBJ1-2; D unclear. The germline V and J ends were trimmed by 4 bases and 4 bases, with 7 bases remaining between them. The CDR3 is 12 amino acids. Germline loops: CDR1 LGHDT, CDR2 YNNKEL (reference sequence). As DNA, the CDR3 is TGTGCCAGCAGCCCCGGTTTCTATGGCTACACCTTC. This translates into CASSPGFYGYTF.

The chain couples TRBV5-1 to TRBJ2-7, with TRBD2 identical over 12 bases. The CDR3 loop spans 15 amino acids. Trimming removed 4 bases from V and 6 bases from J; junction bases left unmatched: 8. Germline V gene data show CDR1 as SGHRS and CDR2 as YFSETQ. The CDR3 region is CASSPRTSGAGEQYF. The CDR3 nucleotides are TGCGCCAGCAGCCCAAGGACTAGCGGGGCCGGCGAGCAGTACTTC.

In nucleotides, the CDR3 is TGCAGTGCTCCCGGGACTAGCGGAAACATTCAGTACTTC. This sequence encodes CSAPGTSGNIQYF. The chain uses TRBV20-1 and TRBJ2-4, with 11 bases fitting TRBD2. The germline V gene encodes CDR1 DFQATT and CDR2 SNEGSKA (reference sequence). Trimming cost V 5 bases and J 6 bases; bases outside gene matches: 3. There are 13 residues in the CDR3.

The chain joins TRBV28 to TRBJ2-7; D remains unclear. The V and J ends lost 4 bases and 4 bases respectively, with 14 bases between them. The V gene's germline CDR1 is MDHEN and CDR2 SYDVKM. CDR3 length equals 14 residues. This CDR3 is CASSSGSVHYEQYF. CDR3 sequence (DNA): TGTGCCAGCAGTTCAGGTTCGGTACATTACGAGCAGTACTTC.

About this clonotype: The junction departs from germline at one end; a sequencing error may be responsible. The chain employs TRBV6-5 and TRBJ1-1; D not resolved. The CDR3 runs to 14 residues. Germline values: CDR1 MNHEY, CDR2 SVGAGI. CDR3 DNA: TGTGCCAGCAGTTACCTGGACCGGAACACTGTAGCTTTCTTT. Translated: CASSYLDRNTVAFF.

This clonotype was seen repeatedly, ten times or more. The genes are TRBV28 and TRBJ2-5; 8 bases match TRBD2. The V and J ends lost 8 bases and 5 bases, in that order; junction bases with no gene match: 10. CDR3 size: 14 residues. The V gene's germline CDR1 is MDHEN and CDR2 SYDVKM. The CDR3 region has the DNA TGTGCCAGCTGCGGTAGCGGGATCGTGGAGACCCAGTACTTC. Its translation is CASCGSGIVETQYF.